One sample yielded the 18 T cell receptor beta chains listed below, sequenced in a study of blood T cell repertoires in COVID-19. The protocol was immunoSEQ multiplex PCR, while the TCRdb copy is restricted to in-frame clones and leaves out a portion. Of about 210,000 clones listed, around 83% are singletons. Sequencing was carried out using peripheral blood. These receptors were taken from a man aged 35 to 55 who had recovered from COVID-19.

The chain links TRBV5-4 to TRBJ1-2, with 8 bases matching TRBD1. The ends lost 3 bases at V and 6 bases at J; junction bases unmatched: 7. Germline V gene data show CDR1 as SGHNT and CDR2 as YYREEE (reference sequence). This CDR3 spans 14 amino acids. CDR3 loop: CASSWTGMAHGYTF. CDR3 bases: TGTGCCAGCAGCTGGACAGGGATGGCCCATGGCTACACCTTC.

The V call is TRBV30, the J call TRBJ2-1; D remains ambiguous. Trimming took 3 bases from V and 3 from J, leaving 9 bases between them. The CDR3 has 13 residues. The germline V gene encodes CDR1 GTSNPN and CDR2 SVGIG (reference sequence). The CDR3 nucleotides are TGTGCCTGGAGGGGCTCATACTACAATGAGCAGTTCTTC. Translation gives CAWRGSYYNEQFF.

The rearrangement links TRBV30 to TRBJ1-1, with TRBD1 matching over 10 bases. Germline trimming cut 3 bases from V and 4 bases from J; bases unmatched to any gene: 8. The germline gives CDR1 GTSNPN, CDR2 SVGIG (reference sequence). This CDR3 is built from 15 residues. The DNA for the CDR3 is TGTGCCTGGAGCCCAGGACAGGGGGTCGTCACTGAAGCTTTCTTT. Translation gives CAWSPGQGVVTEAFF. Complete variable domain (other parts from reference TRBV30 and TRBJ1-1): SQTIHQWPATLVQPVGSPLSLECTVEGTSNPNLYWYRQAAGRGLQLLFYSVGIGQISSEVPQNLSASRPQDRQFILSSKKLLLSDSGFYLCAWSPGQGVVTEAFFGQGTRLTVV.

The chain uses TRBV14 and TRBJ2-7; 8 nucleotides line up with TRBD1. Germline-derived CDR1 and CDR2 are SGHDN and FVKESK. CDR3 length: 15 amino acids. The J segment lost 2 bases and the V segment lost 3 bases, leaving 6 bases of the junction unmatched. Here the CDR3 reads CASSQLSTGAYEQYF. CDR3 in DNA: TGTGCCAGCAGCCAGCTTTCGACAGGGGCCTACGAGCAGTACTTC.

The rearrangement joins TRBV3-1 (or the pseudogene TRBV3-2) to TRBJ1-2, with 7 bases identical to TRBD1. V trimming: 8 bases; J trimming: 6 bases; junction bases outside the gene matches: 9. This CDR3 comprises 13 residues. Germline CDR1 LGHDT, CDR2 YNNKEL (reference sequence). This CDR3 reads CASAPGTEDGYTF. The CDR3 region has the DNA TGTGCCAGCGCCCCAGGGACAGAGGATGGCTACACCTTC.

The chain links TRBV9 to TRBJ2-1; 12 nucleotides match TRBD2. The CDR3 has 18 amino acids. Germline V lookup: CDR1 SGDLS, CDR2 YYNGEE. V was pared by 4 bases and J by 0 bases, with 8 bases of the junction left unmatched. CDR3 nucleotides: TGTGCCAGCAGCACCCGGACTAGCGGGACCAACTCCTACAATGAGCAGTTCTTC. Its protein product is CASSTRTSGTNSYNEQFF.

This rearrangement joins TRBV5-1 to TRBJ1-3; possible D gene TRBD1, 5 bases. The V gene's germline CDR1 is SGHRS and CDR2 YFSETQ. There are 13 residues in the CDR3. Trimming pared 4 bases from V and 5 bases from J, leaving 10 bases between. The CDR3: CASSADSRNTIYF. DNA for the CDR3: TGCGCCAGCAGCGCCGACAGTCGAAACACCATATATTTT.

The chain is built from TRBV11-3 and TRBJ2-1, with 10 bases aligning to TRBD2. Germline V gene sequence: CDR1 SGHNT, CDR2 YENEEA. The V gene end was trimmed by 4 bases and the J gene end by 4 bases; junction bases not matched to a gene: 4. This CDR3 spans 15 amino acids. CDR3 in amino acids: CASSSGTSVYNEQFF. CDR3 bases: TGTGCCAGCAGCTCCGGGACTAGCGTATACAATGAGCAGTTCTTC.

Details on this clone: This same CDR3 is encoded by further DNA sequences in the sample. This chain connects TRBV7-2 to TRBJ2-7; TRBD2 matches 11 bases. CDR3 length: 15 amino acids. J lost 1 base, V lost 5 bases, and 4 bases had no gene match. The germline CDR1 and CDR2 sequences are SGHTA and FQGNSA. The CDR3 is CASSPSSGRSYEQYF. The CDR3 bases are TGTGCCAGCAGCCCCTCTAGCGGGAGGTCCTACGAGCAGTACTTC.

This chain joins TRBV3-1 (or the pseudogene TRBV3-2) and TRBJ1-2; D is undetermined. This CDR3 spans 13 amino acids. Germline V lookup: CDR1 LGHDT, CDR2 YNNKEL (reference sequence). V was trimmed by 0 bases and J by 8 bases, leaving 10 bases between them. This chain's CDR3 is CASSQDRGTGYTF. DNA for the CDR3: TGTGCCAGCAGCCAAGATCGGGGTACGGGCTACACCTTC.

The V and J genes are TRBV20-1 and TRBJ2-7; 9 bases align to TRBD1. Germline values: CDR1 DFQATT, CDR2 SNEGSKA (reference sequence). The CDR3 length is 13 residues. With V trimmed by 3 bases and J by 9 bases, 9 bases remained unmatched. The CDR3 protein is CSASIAQGQGQYF. The CDR3 DNA is TGCAGTGCTAGTATCGCGCAGGGACAGGGGCAGTACTTC.

The genes are TRBV10-3 and TRBJ2-5; 10 bases are shared with TRBD2. Germline loops: CDR1 ENHRY, CDR2 SYGVKD. This CDR3 is built from 12 residues. Losses at the gene ends were 10 bases for V and 3 bases for J; bases not matched to a gene: 2. This CDR3 is CATGTSEETQYF. CDR3 DNA sequence: TGTGCCACCGGGACTAGCGAAGAGACCCAGTACTTC.

The CDR3: CASSRTFGDTEAFF. DNA for the CDR3: TGTGCCAGTAGTCGGACTTTCGGGGACACTGAAGCTTTCTTT. V is TRBV19 and J is TRBJ1-1; D remains unclear. This CDR3 contains 14 residues. Trimming left V 5 bases short and J 3 bases short, with 13 bases between. The germline gives CDR1 LNHDA, CDR2 SQIVND (reference sequence).

The chain recombines TRBV3-1 (or the pseudogene TRBV3-2) with TRBJ1-6, with 8 nucleotides matching TRBD1. Germline lookup yields CDR1 LGHDT and CDR2 YNNKEL (reference sequence). The trim removed 5 bases at V and 8 bases at J, leaving 8 bases unmatched. This CDR3 has 15 residues. The CDR3 here is CASSSGTGGHSPLHF. For the CDR3, the DNA is TGTGCCAGCAGCTCCGGGACAGGTGGGCATTCACCCCTCCACTTT.

V is TRBV7-2 and J is TRBJ2-5, with 8 bases identical to TRBD1. The germline V gene has CDR1 SGHTA and CDR2 FQGNSA. CDR3 size: 13 residues. The junction had 4 bases not matched to a gene; V was cut back by 5 bases and J by 5 bases. DNA of the CDR3: TGTGCCAGCAGCATGGGACAGGCGGAGACCCAGTACTTC. Translating gives CASSMGQAETQYF.

The chain joins TRBV27 to TRBJ2-4; a weak D match, TRBD1 (5 bases). V lost 5 bases to trimming and J lost 2 bases, with 13 bases between them. The germline CDR1 and CDR2 sequences are MNHEY and SMNVEV (reference sequence). The CDR3 is 15 amino acids. The CDR3 reads CASSADTRTKNIQYF. The CDR3 DNA sequence: TGTGCCAGCAGTGCGGACACAAGGACCAAAAACATTCAGTACTTC.

The sample holds a few counts of this clone. This chain links TRBV5-1 with TRBJ2-2; TRBD1 is a possible D gene (6 bases). The germline V and J ends were trimmed by 2 bases and 4 bases, with 9 bases remaining between them. The germline CDR1 and CDR2 sequences are SGHRS and YFSETQ. The CDR3 has 14 residues. The CDR3 is CASSLDRPTGELFF. CDR3 nucleotides: TGCGCCAGCAGCTTAGACAGGCCCACCGGGGAGCTGTTTTTT. Complete variable domain (other parts from reference TRBV5-1 and TRBJ2-2): KAGVTQTPRYLIKTRGQQVTLSCSPISGHRSVSWYQQTPGQGLQFLFEYFSETQRNKGNFPGRFSGRQFSNSRSEMNVSTLELGDSALYLCASSLDRPTGELFFGEGSRLTVL.

CDR3 in amino acids: CAWSGRTVNTEAFF. Written as DNA, the CDR3 is TGTGCCTGGAGTGGAAGGACAGTGAACACTGAAGCTTTCTTT. The rearrangement uses TRBV30 and TRBJ1-1; D is possibly TRBD1 (6 bases). Germline CDR1 is GTSNPN and CDR2 is SVGIG (reference sequence). V was cut by 1 base and J by 0 bases, with 9 bases left in between. This CDR3 is built from 14 residues.